What follows are 28 T cell receptor beta chains derived from one specimen sequenced in a study of cytomegalovirus exposure and HLA in healthy donors. Primers for the PCR totalled 60 Vbeta and 13 Jbeta. TCRdb keeps only in-frame clones here, not all; method: immunoSEQ multiplex PCR. The sample comprises some 150,000 clones, more than 70% of which are singletons, and approximately 1.3% rests with the top ten. Sequencing used PBMCs. Receptors originate from a man in his sixties in good health and CMV-seronegative.

This clone is a singleton in its sample. V and J are TRBV28 and TRBJ1-2, with TRBD1 matching 9 bases. After removal of 6 bases from V and 1 base from J, the junction contained 12 bases not matched to a gene. The CDR3 loop spans 17 amino acids. CDR1 and CDR2 (germline): MDHEN, SYDVKM. The CDR3 loop is CASSPAGQGKLNYGYTF. The CDR3, as DNA: TGTGCCAGCAGCCCGGCGGGACAGGGAAAACTTAACTATGGCTACACCTTC.

In nucleotides, the CDR3 is TGTGCCAGTAGATTGCTAGTGGAAGAGACCCAGTACTTC. Translation gives CASRLLVEETQYF. The chain is built from TRBV27 and TRBJ2-5; D ambiguous. This CDR3 has 13 residues. CDR1 is MNHEY and CDR2 is SMNVEV in the germline V gene (reference sequence). The V end was cut by 9 bases, the J end by 3 bases, with 14 bases between.

This chain links TRBV5-1 with TRBJ1-3; D unclear. The CDR3 totals 15 residues. Trimming shortened V by 0 bases and J by 0 bases, and 7 bases separated the two germline ends. Germline V gives CDR1 SGHRS, CDR2 YFSETQ. CDR3 region: CASSLVASSGNTIYF. In nucleotides, the CDR3 is TGCGCCAGCAGCTTGGTGGCAAGCTCTGGAAACACCATATATTTT.

This clone is a singleton in its sample. The chain has TRBV25-1 and TRBJ2-5; D gene ambiguous. Trimming took off 3 bases at V and 3 bases at J, with 11 bases between the two ends. CDR1 MGHDK and CDR2 SYGVNS come from the germline V gene. The CDR3 is made up of 14 amino acids. The CDR3 spells CASSDPGSEETQYF. CDR3 bases: TGTGCCAGCAGTGATCCAGGTTCCGAAGAGACCCAGTACTTC.

This chain uses TRBV28 with TRBJ2-4; perhaps TRBD2 as D (6 bases). CDR3 length: 15 amino acids. From germline, CDR1 is MDHEN and CDR2 SYDVKM. V shed 5 bases and J shed 6 bases, with 17 bases lying between them. The CDR3 DNA reads as TGTGCCAGCAGTCCCGCCGTTCGGGGGAGAAACATTCAGTACTTC. Its protein product is CASSPAVRGRNIQYF.

This clone was counted only a few times. The rearrangement uses TRBV7-2 and TRBJ2-3; TRBD2 matches at 9 bases. Germline V lookup: CDR1 SGHTA, CDR2 FQGNSA. V shed 0 bases and J 7 bases; nucleotides not matched to a gene: 14. The CDR3 runs 18 residues. CDR3 residues: CASSLAAGGGGAQNTQYF. As DNA, the CDR3 is TGTGCCAGCAGCTTAGCAGCTGGGGGCGGGGGGGCCCAAAATACGCAGTATTTT.

This clone was picked up a small number of times. The chain uses TRBV5-1 and TRBJ1-3; 8 bases match TRBD1. The V and J ends lost 4 bases and 8 bases, in that order; junction bases with no gene match: 8. Germline values: CDR1 SGHRS, CDR2 YFSETQ. The CDR3 consists of 14 residues. In nucleotides, the CDR3 is TGCGCCAGCAGCCCGGGACAGGAACTGGACACCATATATTTT. Translating gives CASSPGQELDTIYF.

V usage is TRBV5-1 and J usage is TRBJ1-1, with a weak D call TRBD1 (6 bases). CDR3 length equals 14 residues. Between the trimmed V and J ends, which lost 4 bases and 6 bases, there was a span of 16 bases. In germline, CDR1 is SGHRS, CDR2 YFSETQ. DNA of the CDR3: TGCGCCAGCAGCGGGGGACAAAGGGGCTCTGAAGCTTTCTTT. Its protein product is CASSGGQRGSEAFF.

The rearrangement joins TRBV7-9 to TRBJ2-2; 8 nucleotides align to TRBD2. There are 16 residues in the CDR3. Trimming removed 10 bases from V and 6 bases from J; junction bases left unmatched: 16. CDR1 and CDR2 (germline): SEHNR, FQNEAQ (reference sequence). In DNA, the CDR3 is TGTGCCACCGAACCCAGCGGGAGTTTAGGTTCCGGGGAGCTGTTTTTT. Its protein is CATEPSGSLGSGELFF.

The chain recombines TRBV7-2 with TRBJ2-4, with D tentatively TRBD2 (7 bases). The germline V and J ends were trimmed by 5 bases and 0 bases, with 14 bases remaining between them. Germline lookup yields CDR1 SGHTA and CDR2 FQGNSA. The CDR3 has 16 amino acids. CDR3 coding DNA: TGTGCCAGCAGCCTAGGGGGGGTGGTAGCCAAAAACATTCAGTACTTC. Its protein product is CASSLGGVVAKNIQYF.

This clone was counted only a few times. This sequence joins TRBV4-3 and TRBJ2-1; 7 bases align to TRBD2. This CDR3 contains 15 residues. Germline trimming cut 2 bases from V and 1 base from J; bases unmatched to any gene: 2. Germline values: CDR1 LGHNA, CDR2 YSLEER. For the CDR3, the DNA is TGCGCCAGCAGCCAATCTAGCGGTTCCTACAATGAGCAGTTCTTC. Its protein is CASSQSSGSYNEQFF.

This clone was seen just once. The V gene is TRBV18, the J gene TRBJ2-3; TRBD2 might be the D (6 bases). The CDR3 has 15 amino acids. Trimming shortened V by 0 bases and J by 6 bases, and 13 bases separated the two germline ends. Germline V gene sequence: CDR1 KGHSH, CDR2 LQKENI. CDR3 nucleotide sequence: TGTGCCAGCTCACCACCGGAAGGTGGGAGGGATACGCAGTATTTT. It yields the protein CASSPPEGGRDTQYF. Using reference TRBV18 and TRBJ2-3 for the parts outside the CDR3, the full variable domain is NAGVMQNPRHLVRRRGQEARLRCSPMKGHSHVYWYRQLPEEGLKFMVYLQKENIIDESGMPKERFSAEFPKEGPSILRIQQVVRGDSAAYFCASSPPEGGRDTQYFGPGTRLTVL.

This sequence joins TRBV7-3 and TRBJ2-2, with TRBD2 matching 10 bases. The germline gives CDR1 SGHTA, CDR2 FQGTGA. Germline trimming cut 0 bases from V and 5 bases from J; bases unmatched to any gene: 6. The CDR3 is 17 residues long. In DNA, the CDR3 is TGTGCCAGCAGCTTAACTGGGTTGGGACTAGCGACCGGGGAGCTGTTTTTT. Translating gives CASSLTGLGLATGELFF.

This rearrangement joins TRBV7-8 to TRBJ2-1; D unresolved. V was pared by 2 bases and J by 4 bases, with 12 bases between. The CDR3 is 15 residues long. Germline CDR1 SGHVS, CDR2 FQNEAQ. CDR3 DNA: TGTGCCAGCAGCTTACGACTTTACGTATACAATGAGCAGTTCTTC. Protein sequence: CASSLRLYVYNEQFF.

The CDR3 protein is CASSFVQRGDTQYF. DNA for the CDR3: TGTGCCAGCAGCTTCGTACAGCGGGGGGATACGCAGTATTTT. J is TRBJ2-3 and V is TRBV7-2, with 8 bases lining up with TRBD2. The CDR3 loop spans 14 amino acids. Trimming removed 3 bases from V and 6 bases from J; junction bases left unmatched: 5. The V gene's germline CDR1 is SGHTA and CDR2 FQGNSA.

The chain recombines TRBV27 with TRBJ1-5; 9 bases are shared with TRBD1. CDR1 MNHEY and CDR2 SMNVEV come from the germline V gene (reference sequence). The CDR3 is 14 residues long. V gave up 5 bases and J gave up 5 bases; unmatched junction bases: 4. CDR3 in amino acids: CASSLQGAHQPQHF. CDR3 bases: TGTGCCAGCAGTCTACAGGGGGCGCATCAGCCCCAGCATTTT.

This chain connects TRBV7-2 to TRBJ2-7; 9 nucleotides align to TRBD2. V lost 5 bases and J lost 2; bases outside the gene matches: 7. The CDR3 covers 15 residues. Germline V gene data show CDR1 as SGHTA and CDR2 as FQGNSA. The CDR3 region has the DNA TGTGCCAGCAGCCGTCTAAGCGGGGGGCCCTACGAGCAGTACTTC. Residues: CASSRLSGGPYEQYF. The entire variable domain, with the rest obtained from reference TRBV7-2 and TRBJ2-7, is as follows: GAGVSQSPSNKVTEKGKDVELRCDPISGHTALYWYRQSLGQGLEFLIYFQGNSAPDKSGLPSDRFSAERTGGSVSTLTIQRTQQEDSAVYLCASSRLSGGPYEQYFGPGTRLTVT.

The V and J genes are TRBV4-2 and TRBJ2-1; 12 positions match TRBD1. Germline lookup yields CDR1 LGHNA and CDR2 YNFKEQ. With 4 bases clipped from V and 8 bases from J, the junction kept 3 bases outside the gene matches. This CDR3 contains 14 residues. As DNA, the CDR3 is TGTGCCAGCAGCCCGGGACAGGGGGCCGATGAGCAGTTCTTC. This gives the protein CASSPGQGADEQFF.

The chain combines TRBV6-5 with TRBJ2-5; 10 positions agree with TRBD2. The CDR3 is 16 residues long. Germline V gene lookup returns CDR1 MNHEY and CDR2 SVGAGI. V dropped 4 bases and J dropped 5; count of bases not matched to a gene: 10. The CDR3 sequence: CASSSTSGGEWETQYF. Written as DNA, the CDR3 is TGTGCCAGCAGTTCGACCAGCGGGGGGGAATGGGAGACCCAGTACTTC.

CDR3 residues: CAWSRTGGSYEQYF. In DNA form, the CDR3 reads TGTGCCTGGAGCCGGACAGGGGGGTCCTACGAGCAGTACTTC. The chain links TRBV30 to TRBJ2-7, with 10 bases aligning to TRBD1. The CDR3 spans 14 residues. CDR1 is GTSNPN, CDR2 SVGIG, per germline (reference sequence). V was pared by 3 bases and J by 1 base, with 3 bases of the junction left unmatched.

The chain couples TRBV5-1 to TRBJ2-1; 9 nucleotides match TRBD2. V was pared by 4 bases and J by 9 bases, with 14 bases of the junction left unmatched. The length of the CDR3 is 16 residues. Per germline, CDR1 SGHRS and CDR2 YFSETQ. The CDR3 DNA follows: TGCGCCAGCAGCCCGGGGACTAGCTCGACGGACACTGAGCAGTTCTTC. Translated, it gives CASSPGTSSTDTEQFF.

This chain joins TRBV5-1 and TRBJ2-7, with a possible D match to TRBD1 (5 bases). The CDR3 sequence is 11 residues long. Germline V gives CDR1 SGHRS, CDR2 YFSETQ. Trimming cost V 3 bases and J 6 bases, with 7 bases left between them. The CDR3 DNA is TGCGCCAGCAGCTCGCAGGGCGAGCAGTACTTC. It codes for CASSSQGEQYF. Supplemented by reference TRBV5-1 and TRBJ2-7, the full variable domain reads KAGVTQTPRYLIKTRGQQVTLSCSPISGHRSVSWYQQTPGQGLQFLFEYFSETQRNKGNFPGRFSGRQFSNSRSEMNVSTLELGDSALYLCASSSQGEQYFGPGTRLTVT.

In its sample, this clone was seen once. The chain carries TRBV4-2 and TRBJ2-5; 8 bases map to TRBD2. V was pared by 4 bases and J by 3 bases, with 4 bases of the junction left unmatched. The V gene's germline CDR1 is LGHNA and CDR2 YNFKEQ. CDR3 length: 14 amino acids. The CDR3 spells CASSPPGLEETQYF. The CDR3 nucleotides are TGTGCCAGCAGCCCACCGGGACTAGAAGAGACCCAGTACTTC.

The chain couples TRBV5-1 to TRBJ2-3, with a weak D call TRBD2 (6 bases). The length of the CDR3 is 16 residues. The germline V gene encodes CDR1 SGHRS and CDR2 YFSETQ. The V end lost 5 bases, the J end lost 2 bases, and 18 bases lay between the germline ends. The CDR3 region has the DNA TGCGCCAGCAGTGGGTGGGGCGGGACCTCCACAGATACGCAGTATTTT. Translation: CASSGWGGTSTDTQYF.

The chain is built from TRBV19 and TRBJ1-5; D not certain. The germline V and J ends were trimmed by 1 base and 4 bases, with 5 bases remaining between them. CDR3 size: 13 residues. Germline V gene data show CDR1 as LNHDA and CDR2 as SQIVND (reference sequence). Here the CDR3 DNA reads TGTGCCAGTAGTATAGTTGCGAATCAGCCCCAGCATTTT. Its protein is CASSIVANQPQHF.

This rearrangement joins TRBV6-5 to TRBJ1-1; D call uncertain. The CDR3 totals 14 residues. Germline V gene lookup returns CDR1 MNHEY and CDR2 SVGAGI. V lost 0 bases and J lost 8, with 13 bases in between. CDR3 protein: CASSYSWQFSEAFF. CDR3 DNA sequence: TGTGCCAGCAGTTACTCGTGGCAGTTCTCCGAAGCTTTCTTT.

Here the CDR3 reads CASIMRLGPSYEQYF. CDR3 bases: TGTGCCAGCATCATGAGGCTTGGTCCCTCCTACGAGCAGTACTTC. V is TRBV6-5 and J is TRBJ2-7; D is undetermined. Trimming pared 7 bases from V and 0 bases from J, leaving 16 bases between. CDR1 is MNHEY and CDR2 is SVGAGI in the germline V gene. This CDR3 spans 15 amino acids.

The rearrangement joins TRBV5-4 to TRBJ2-5, with 11 nucleotides matching TRBD2. Germline trimming cut 4 bases from V and 1 base from J; bases unmatched to any gene: 6. The length of the CDR3 is 16 residues. Germline V lookup: CDR1 SGHNT, CDR2 YYREEE (reference sequence). The CDR3 bases are TGTGCCAGCAGCCGCGGACTAGCGGGCTTCCAAGAGACCCAGTACTTC. Its protein product is CASSRGLAGFQETQYF.